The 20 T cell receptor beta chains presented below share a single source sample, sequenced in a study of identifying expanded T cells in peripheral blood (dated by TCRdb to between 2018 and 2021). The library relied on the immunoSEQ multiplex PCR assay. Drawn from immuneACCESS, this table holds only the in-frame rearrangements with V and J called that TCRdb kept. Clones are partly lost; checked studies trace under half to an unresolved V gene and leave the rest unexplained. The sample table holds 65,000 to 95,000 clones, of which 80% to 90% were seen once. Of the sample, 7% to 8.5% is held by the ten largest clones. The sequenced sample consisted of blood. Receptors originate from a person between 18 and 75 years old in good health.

CDR3 in amino acids: CASSGPSRREAFF. The CDR3 coding sequence is TGTGCCAGTAGCGGACCCTCGCGGCGTGAAGCTTTCTTT. This rearrangement joins TRBV19 to TRBJ1-1; D not certain. Germline lookup yields CDR1 LNHDA and CDR2 SQIVND (reference sequence). This CDR3 comprises 13 residues. Trimming stripped 6 bases from V and 7 bases from J, with 15 bases between.

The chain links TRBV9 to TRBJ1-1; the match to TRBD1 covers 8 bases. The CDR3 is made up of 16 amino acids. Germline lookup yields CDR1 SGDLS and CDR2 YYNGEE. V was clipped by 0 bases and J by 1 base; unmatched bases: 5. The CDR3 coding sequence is TGTGCCAGCAGCGTAGATCGGGACAGGTCGAACACTGAAGCTTTCTTT. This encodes CASSVDRDRSNTEAFF.

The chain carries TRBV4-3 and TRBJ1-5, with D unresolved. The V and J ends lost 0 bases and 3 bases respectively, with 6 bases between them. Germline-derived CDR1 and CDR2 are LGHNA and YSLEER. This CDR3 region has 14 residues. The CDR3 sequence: CASSQDGVNQPQHF. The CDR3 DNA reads TGCGCCAGCAGCCAAGATGGAGTCAATCAGCCCCAGCATTTT.

CDR3 nucleotide sequence: TGTGCCAGTAGTAACCGACCGTCGACAGGGCTTAGCACAGATACGCAGTATTTT. It is translated as CASSNRPSTGLSTDTQYF. The chain uses TRBV19 and TRBJ2-3; 7 nucleotides line up with TRBD1. Trimming removed 4 bases from V and 0 bases from J; junction bases left unmatched: 13. This CDR3 contains 18 residues. Germline values: CDR1 LNHDA, CDR2 SQIVND (reference sequence).

The CDR3 protein is CASRTRGFDNQPQHF. The CDR3 DNA reads as TGTGCCAGTAGAACCAGGGGGTTTGACAATCAGCCCCAGCATTTT. V and J are TRBV19 and TRBJ1-5; 7 nucleotides agree with TRBD1. The CDR3 totals 15 residues. The trim removed 6 bases at V and 3 bases at J, leaving 8 bases unmatched. Germline CDR1 is LNHDA and CDR2 is SQIVND (reference sequence).

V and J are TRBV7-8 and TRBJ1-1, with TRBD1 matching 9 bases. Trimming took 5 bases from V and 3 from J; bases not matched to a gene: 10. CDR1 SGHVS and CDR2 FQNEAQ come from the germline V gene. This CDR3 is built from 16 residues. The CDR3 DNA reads TGTGCCAGCAGCCCGACAGGGGGACAGGAGTACACTGAAGCTTTCTTT. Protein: CASSPTGGQEYTEAFF.

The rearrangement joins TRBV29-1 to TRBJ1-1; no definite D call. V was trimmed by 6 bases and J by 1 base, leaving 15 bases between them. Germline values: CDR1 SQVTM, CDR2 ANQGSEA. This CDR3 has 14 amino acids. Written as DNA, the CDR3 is TGCAGCGTCCTTCGGCAGACCCCGAACACTGAAGCTTTCTTT. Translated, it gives CSVLRQTPNTEAFF.

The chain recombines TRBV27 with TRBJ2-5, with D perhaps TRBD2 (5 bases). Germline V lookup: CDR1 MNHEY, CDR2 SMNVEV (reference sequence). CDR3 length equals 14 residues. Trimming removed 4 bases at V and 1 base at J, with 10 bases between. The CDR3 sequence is CASSSPGTQETQYF. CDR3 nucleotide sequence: TGTGCCAGCAGTTCTCCGGGAACCCAAGAGACCCAGTACTTC.

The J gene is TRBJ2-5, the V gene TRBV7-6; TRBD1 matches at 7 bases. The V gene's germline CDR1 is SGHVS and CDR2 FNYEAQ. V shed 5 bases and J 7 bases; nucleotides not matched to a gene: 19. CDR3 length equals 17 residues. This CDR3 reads CASSPRRGGRRDRTQYF. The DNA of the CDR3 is TGTGCCAGCAGCCCGCGCAGAGGGGGCCGGCGTGATCGGACCCAGTACTTC.

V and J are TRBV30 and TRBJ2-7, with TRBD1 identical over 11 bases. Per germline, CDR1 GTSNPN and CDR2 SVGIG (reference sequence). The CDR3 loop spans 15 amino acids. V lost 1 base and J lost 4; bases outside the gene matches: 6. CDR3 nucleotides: TGTGCCTGGAGTGGCAGGACAGGGGGCCTATACGAGCAGTACTTC. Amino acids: CAWSGRTGGLYEQYF.

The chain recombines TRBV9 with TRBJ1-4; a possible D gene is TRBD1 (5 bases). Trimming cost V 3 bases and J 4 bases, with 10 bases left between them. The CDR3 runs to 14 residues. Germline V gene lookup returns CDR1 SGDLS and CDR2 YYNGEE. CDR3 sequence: CASSAGRNNEKLFF. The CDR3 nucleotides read TGTGCCAGCAGCGCGGGACGCAATAATGAAAAACTGTTTTTT.

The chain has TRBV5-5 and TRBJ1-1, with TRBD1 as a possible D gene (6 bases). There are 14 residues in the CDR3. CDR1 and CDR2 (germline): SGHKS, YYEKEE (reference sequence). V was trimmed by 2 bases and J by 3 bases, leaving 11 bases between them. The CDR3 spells CASSFTRGDTEAFF. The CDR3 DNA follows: TGTGCCAGCAGCTTTACAAGGGGGGACACTGAAGCTTTCTTT.

CDR3 region: CASKELPNTEAFF. As DNA, the CDR3 is TGTGCCAGCAAGGAGTTACCGAACACTGAAGCTTTCTTT. The chain recombines TRBV6-1 with TRBJ1-1, with D hard to call. CDR1 and CDR2 (germline): MNHNS, SASEGT. Trimming removed 7 bases from V and 1 base from J, with 10 bases in between. This CDR3 spans 13 amino acids.

The CDR3 sequence is CATSRDGAGYTGELFF. CDR3 coding DNA: TGTGCCACCAGCAGAGATGGGGCGGGTTACACCGGGGAGCTGTTTTTT. The chain has TRBV15 and TRBJ2-2; D is perhaps TRBD1 or TRBD2 (5 bases each). This CDR3 has 16 residues. Germline V gives CDR1 LNHNV, CDR2 YYDKDF (reference sequence). Trimming pared 0 bases from V and 3 bases from J, leaving 11 bases between.

Here the CDR3 reads CASSLLGYWAKNIQYF. In nucleotides, the CDR3 is TGTGCCAGCAGCTTGCTAGGGTACTGGGCCAAAAACATTCAGTACTTC. The chain is built from TRBV5-6 and TRBJ2-4; D is uncertain. With 1 base removed from V and 1 base from J, the gap between germline ends came to 12 bases. The CDR3 is 16 amino acids. The V gene's germline CDR1 is SGHDT and CDR2 YYEEEE. Supplemented by reference TRBV5-6 and TRBJ2-4, the full variable domain reads DAGVTQSPTHLIKTRGQQVTLRCSPKSGHDTVSWYQQALGQGPQFIFQYYEEEERQRGNFPDRFSGHQFPNYSSELNVNALLLGDSALYLCASSLLGYWAKNIQYFGAGTRLSVL.

The CDR3 coding sequence is TGCGCCAGCAGCTTGGGGACATCGGAGAACTATGGCTACACCTTC. This translates into CASSLGTSENYGYTF. The chain uses TRBV5-1 and TRBJ1-2; weak D call: TRBD1 (5 bases). Trimming took off 0 bases at V and 2 bases at J, with 11 bases between the two ends. Germline V gene data show CDR1 as SGHRS and CDR2 as YFSETQ. The CDR3 sequence is 15 residues long.

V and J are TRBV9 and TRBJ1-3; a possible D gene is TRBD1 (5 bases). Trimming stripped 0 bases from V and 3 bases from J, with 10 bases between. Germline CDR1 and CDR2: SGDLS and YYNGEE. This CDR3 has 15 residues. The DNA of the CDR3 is TGTGCCAGCAGCGTAGTAGGGGCTGGTGGAAACACCATATATTTT. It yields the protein CASSVVGAGGNTIYF.

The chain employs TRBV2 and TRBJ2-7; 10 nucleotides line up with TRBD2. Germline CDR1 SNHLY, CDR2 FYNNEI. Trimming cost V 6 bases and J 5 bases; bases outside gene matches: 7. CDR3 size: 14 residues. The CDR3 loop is CASSPRLAGNEQYF. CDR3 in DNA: TGTGCCAGCAGCCCTCGACTAGCGGGTAACGAGCAGTACTTC. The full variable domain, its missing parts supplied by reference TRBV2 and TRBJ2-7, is EPEVTQTPSHQVTQMGQEVILRCVPISNHLYFYWYRQILGQKVEFLVSFYNNEISEKSEIFDDQFSVERPDGSNFTLKIRSTKLEDSAMYFCASSPRLAGNEQYFGPGTRLTVT.

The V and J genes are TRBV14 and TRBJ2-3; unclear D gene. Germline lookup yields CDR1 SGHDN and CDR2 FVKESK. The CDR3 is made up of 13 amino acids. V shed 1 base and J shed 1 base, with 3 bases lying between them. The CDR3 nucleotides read TGTGCCAGCAGCCAAGGTGGCACAGATACGCAGTATTTT. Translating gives CASSQGGTDTQYF.

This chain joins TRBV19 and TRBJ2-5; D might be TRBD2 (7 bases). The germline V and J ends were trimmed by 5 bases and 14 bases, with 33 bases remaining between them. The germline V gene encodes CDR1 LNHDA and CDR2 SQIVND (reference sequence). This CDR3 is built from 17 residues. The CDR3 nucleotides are TGTGCCAGTAGTTCGGCGGGGGCCTCCGGTCTATCTAGTGCCCTCTACTTC. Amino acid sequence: CASSSAGASGLSSALYF.